This T cell receptor (beta chain) was documented in a study of cytomegalovirus exposure and HLA in healthy donors. On this clone: Its target is not known.

Primers for the PCR totalled 60 Vbeta and 13 Jbeta. Clones were read by immunoSEQ multiplex PCR, and TCRdb kept only the in-frame ones, dropping some. The sample table sets out 100,000 to 150,000 clones. Points from the study as a whole: The productive fraction for most TCR beta V segments was about 87% or about 30% in an earlier analysis. Some V segments (TRBV6-2 and TRBV6-3 among them) were excluded as indistinguishable.

V was pared by 0 bases and J by 3 bases, with 8 bases between. The CDR3 consists of 14 residues. Germline V gene data show CDR1 as MNHEY and CDR2 as SVGAGI. Sequencing used PBMCs. This sequence was found in a man younger than 45 in good health and CMV-seronegative. This chain links TRBV6-5 with TRBJ1-2; TRBD1 is a possible D gene (6 bases). CDR3 in amino acids: CASSYSPGDYGYTF. In nucleotides, the CDR3 is TGTGCCAGCAGTTACTCGCCAGGGGACTATGGCTACACCTTC.